Each of the 7 T cell receptor beta chains below was sequenced from the same sample in a study of blood T cell repertoires in COVID-19. TCRdb's table, derived via immunoSEQ multiplex PCR, lists solely in-frame clones and lacks some. The sample yields about 130,000 clones, around 80% seen once. Material: peripheral blood. All receptors derive from a human donor in a cohort sampled during active COVID-19.

This clone was picked up one time. This CDR3 is CASSHTSGGGGLDTQYF. CDR3 sequence (DNA): TGTGCCAGCAGCCATACCTCCGGAGGGGGGGGGCTTGATACGCAGTATTTT. The rearrangement links TRBV3-1 (or the pseudogene TRBV3-2) to TRBJ2-3, with D possibly TRBD2 on 7 matching bases. The CDR3 is 17 amino acids. V was pared by 3 bases and J by 6 bases, with 22 bases between. In germline, CDR1 is LGHDT, CDR2 YNNKEL (reference sequence).

The genes are TRBV5-6 and TRBJ2-5; 9 bases align to TRBD1. Germline-derived CDR1 and CDR2 are SGHDT and YYEEEE. The trim removed 2 bases at V and 5 bases at J, leaving 1 base unmatched. The CDR3 is 13 amino acids. The CDR3 here is CASSFGQGETQYF. DNA for the CDR3: TGTGCCAGCAGCTTTGGACAGGGGGAGACCCAGTACTTC.

The CDR3 sequence is CASGSQRQENLIEQYF. The CDR3 bases are TGTGCTAGTGGTTCCCAACGACAGGAAAACTTGATCGAGCAGTACTTC. The chain carries TRBV12-5 and TRBJ2-7; D might be TRBD1 (6 bases). V was cut by 4 bases and J by 6 bases, with 22 bases left in between. There are 16 residues in the CDR3. Germline CDR1 reads LGHNT; CDR2 reads FRNRAP.

The chain has TRBV9 and TRBJ1-2; 9 bases fit TRBD1. Trimming cost V 5 bases and J 3 bases; bases outside gene matches: 11. The V gene's germline CDR1 is SGDLS and CDR2 YYNGEE. The CDR3 is 16 amino acids. CDR3 region: CASSSTGGAMDYGYTF. Here the CDR3 DNA reads TGTGCCAGCAGTTCCACAGGGGGCGCAATGGACTATGGCTACACCTTC.

V gene TRBV2 combines with J gene TRBJ1-5, with D perhaps TRBD1 (5 bases). CDR1 and CDR2 from the germline V gene are SNHLY and FYNNEI. V dropped 5 bases and J dropped 7 bases, with 18 bases sitting between them. The CDR3 extends over 15 amino acids. CDR3 region: CASSPSRDFPQPQHF. DNA for the CDR3: TGTGCCAGCAGTCCTAGTCGGGACTTTCCACAGCCCCAGCATTTT.

Only one count was recorded for this clone. The DNA of the CDR3 is TGTGCCAGCAGCTTTTCGTTGGGGGCCTTGGGAGAGCAGTACTTC. As protein: CASSFSLGALGEQYF. The chain couples TRBV7-8 to TRBJ2-7; maybe TRBD1 (6 bases). The CDR3 contains 15 residues. Trimming stripped 3 bases from V and 7 bases from J, with 19 bases between. CDR1 is SGHVS, CDR2 FQNEAQ, per germline.

V is TRBV18 and J is TRBJ1-5, with D possibly matching TRBD1 (6 bases). Trimming cost V 8 bases and J 8 bases, with 16 bases left between them. Germline CDR1 reads KGHSH; CDR2 reads LQKENI. The CDR3 covers 13 residues. The CDR3 bases are TGTGCCAGCCATCAGGGGCCCCGGGAGCCCCAGCATTTT. It codes for CASHQGPREPQHF. Full variable domain (remainder filled in from reference TRBV18 and TRBJ1-5): NAGVMQNPRHLVRRRGQEARLRCSPMKGHSHVYWYRQLPEEGLKFMVYLQKENIIDESGMPKERFSAEFPKEGPSILRIQQVVRGDSAAYFCASHQGPREPQHFGDGTRLSIL.